One TCR beta chain is described in this entry. The repertoire was sequenced with immunoSEQ multiplex PCR; TCRdb's copy has only in-frame clones and lacks some. The repertoire holds fewer than 95,000 clones, with around 94% as singletons. The data were obtained in a study of technical replicates of blood from a handful of donors. J was trimmed by 5 bases and V by 3 bases; bases with no gene match: 3. Germline loops: CDR1 MNHEY, CDR2 SMNVEV (reference sequence). This CDR3 contains 14 residues. The receptor was derived from a human donor in good health. Sequencing was carried out using T cells isolated from PBMCs. This chain uses TRBV27 with TRBJ2-7; 11 bases align to TRBD2. The CDR3 loop reads CASSFFSGRDEQYF. DNA for the CDR3: TGTGCCAGCAGTTTCTTTAGCGGGAGGGACGAGCAGTACTTC.